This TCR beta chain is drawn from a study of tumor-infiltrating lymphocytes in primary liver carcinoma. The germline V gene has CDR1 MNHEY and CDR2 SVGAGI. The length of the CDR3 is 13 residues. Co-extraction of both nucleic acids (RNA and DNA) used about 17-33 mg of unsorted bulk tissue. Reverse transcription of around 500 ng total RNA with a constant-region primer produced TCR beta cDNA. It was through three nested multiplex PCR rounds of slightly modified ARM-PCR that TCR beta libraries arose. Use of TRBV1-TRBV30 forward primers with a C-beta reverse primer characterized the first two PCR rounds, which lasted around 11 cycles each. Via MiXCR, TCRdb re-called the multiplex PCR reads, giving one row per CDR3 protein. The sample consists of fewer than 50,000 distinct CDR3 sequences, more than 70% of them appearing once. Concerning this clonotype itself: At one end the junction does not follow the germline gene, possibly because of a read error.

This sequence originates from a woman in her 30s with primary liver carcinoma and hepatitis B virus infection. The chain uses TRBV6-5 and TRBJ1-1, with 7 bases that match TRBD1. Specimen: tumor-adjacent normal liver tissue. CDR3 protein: CASSYDRATEASF. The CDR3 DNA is TGTGCCAGCAGTTACGACAGGGCAACTGAAGCTTCCTTT.